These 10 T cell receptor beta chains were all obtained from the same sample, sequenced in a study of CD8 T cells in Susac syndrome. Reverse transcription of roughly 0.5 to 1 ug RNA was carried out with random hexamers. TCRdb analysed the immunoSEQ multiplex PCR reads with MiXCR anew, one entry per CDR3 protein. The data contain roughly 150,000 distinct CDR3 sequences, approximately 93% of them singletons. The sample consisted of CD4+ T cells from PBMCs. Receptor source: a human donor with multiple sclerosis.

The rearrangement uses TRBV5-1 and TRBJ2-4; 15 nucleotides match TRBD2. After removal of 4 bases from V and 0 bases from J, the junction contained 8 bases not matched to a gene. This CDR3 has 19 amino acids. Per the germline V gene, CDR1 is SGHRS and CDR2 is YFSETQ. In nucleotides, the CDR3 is TGCGCCAGCAGCCCCCCGGGACTAGCGGGGGGTCTAGCCAAAAACATTCAGTACTTC. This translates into CASSPPGLAGGLAKNIQYF. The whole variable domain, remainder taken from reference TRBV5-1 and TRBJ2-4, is KAGVTQTPRYLIKTRGQQVTLSCSPISGHRSVSWYQQTPGQGLQFLFEYFSETQRNKGNFPGRFSGRQFSNSRSEMNVSTLELGDSALYLCASSPPGLAGGLAKNIQYFGAGTRLSVL.

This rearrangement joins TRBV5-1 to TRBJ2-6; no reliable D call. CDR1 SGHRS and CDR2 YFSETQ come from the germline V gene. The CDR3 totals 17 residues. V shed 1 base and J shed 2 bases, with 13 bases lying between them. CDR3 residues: CASSLLLGTAGANVLTF. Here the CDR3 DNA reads TGCGCCAGCAGCTTGTTGCTGGGTACGGCTGGGGCCAACGTCCTGACTTTC.

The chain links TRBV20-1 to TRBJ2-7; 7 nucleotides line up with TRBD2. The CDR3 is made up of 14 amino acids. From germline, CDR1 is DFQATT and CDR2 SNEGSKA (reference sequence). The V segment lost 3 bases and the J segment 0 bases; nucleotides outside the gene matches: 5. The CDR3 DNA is TGCAGTGCTAGCTTCAGCGGGACCTCCTACGAGCAGTACTTC. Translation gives CSASFSGTSYEQYF.

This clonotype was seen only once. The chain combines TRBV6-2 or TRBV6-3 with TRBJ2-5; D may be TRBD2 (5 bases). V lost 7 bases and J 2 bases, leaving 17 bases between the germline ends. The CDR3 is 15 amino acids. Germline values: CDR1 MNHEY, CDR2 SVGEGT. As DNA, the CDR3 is TGTGCCAGCAACGGGGTGGGATTGCTGCAAGAGACCCAGTACTTC. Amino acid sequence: CASNGVGLLQETQYF.

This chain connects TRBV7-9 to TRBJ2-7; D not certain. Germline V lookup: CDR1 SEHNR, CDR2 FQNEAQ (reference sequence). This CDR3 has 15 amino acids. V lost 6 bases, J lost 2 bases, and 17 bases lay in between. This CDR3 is CASRTDRVTPYEQYF. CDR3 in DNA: TGTGCCAGCAGGACGGACCGAGTAACACCCTACGAGCAGTACTTC.

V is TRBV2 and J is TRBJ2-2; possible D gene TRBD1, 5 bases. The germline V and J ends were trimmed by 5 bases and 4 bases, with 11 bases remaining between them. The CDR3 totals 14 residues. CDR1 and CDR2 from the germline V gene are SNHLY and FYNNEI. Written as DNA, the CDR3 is TGTGCCAGCAGTTTAAATCAGGGCACCGGGGAGCTGTTTTTT. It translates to CASSLNQGTGELFF.

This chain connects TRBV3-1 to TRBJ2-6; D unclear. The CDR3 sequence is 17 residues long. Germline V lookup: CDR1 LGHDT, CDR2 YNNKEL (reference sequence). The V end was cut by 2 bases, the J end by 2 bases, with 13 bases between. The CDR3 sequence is CASSQIAGSTGANVLTF. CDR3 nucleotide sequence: TGTGCCAGCAGCCAAATTGCAGGATCCACTGGGGCCAACGTCCTGACTTTC.

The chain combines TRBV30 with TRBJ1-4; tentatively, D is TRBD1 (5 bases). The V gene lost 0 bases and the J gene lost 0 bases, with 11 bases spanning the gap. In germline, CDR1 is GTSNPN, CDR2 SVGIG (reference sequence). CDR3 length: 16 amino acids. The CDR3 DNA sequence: TGTGCCTGGAGTGTCCTCCCGACAGCAACTAATGAAAAACTGTTTTTT. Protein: CAWSVLPTATNEKLFF.

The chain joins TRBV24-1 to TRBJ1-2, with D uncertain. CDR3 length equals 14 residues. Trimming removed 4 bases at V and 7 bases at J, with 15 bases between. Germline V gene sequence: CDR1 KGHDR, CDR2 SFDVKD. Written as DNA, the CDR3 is TGTGCCACCAGTGACCTAAATGGGTGGACTGGCTACACCTTC. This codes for CATSDLNGWTGYTF.

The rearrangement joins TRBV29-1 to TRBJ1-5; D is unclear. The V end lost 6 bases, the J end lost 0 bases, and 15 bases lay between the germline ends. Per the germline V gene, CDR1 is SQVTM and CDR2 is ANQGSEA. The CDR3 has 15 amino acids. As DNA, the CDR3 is TGCAGCGTCCTACTCCCAAGGGATAGCAATCAGCCCCAGCATTTT. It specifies CSVLLPRDSNQPQHF.